Shown below are 23 T cell receptor beta chains from a single sample sequenced in a study of T cell responses to AZD1222 COVID-19 vaccine. The assay was immunoSEQ multiplex PCR, and TCRdb's table has in-frame clones only and misses some. The sample shows fewer than 200,000 clones, just over 90% of them seen only once. The sample in question was peripheral blood, obtained 28 days after the second AZD1222 dose. The receptors come from an adult who received the AZD1222 COVID-19 vaccine.

The chain employs TRBV4-2 and TRBJ2-1, with D possibly being TRBD1 or TRBD2 (7 bases each). Germline V gives CDR1 LGHNA, CDR2 YNFKEQ. The CDR3 has 16 residues. Trimming took 2 bases from V and 2 from J, leaving 13 bases between them. This chain's CDR3 is CASSQSGGATYNEQFF. The CDR3 DNA is TGTGCCAGCAGCCAATCAGGGGGGGCTACCTACAATGAGCAGTTCTTC.

The gene calls are TRBV3-1 (or the pseudogene TRBV3-2) and TRBJ2-2, with D perhaps being TRBD1 or TRBD2 (5 bases each). The CDR3 length is 15 residues. The germline CDR1 and CDR2 sequences are LGHDT and YNNKEL (reference sequence). Trimming removed 4 bases from V and 5 bases from J, with 14 bases in between. Here the CDR3 reads CASSPKVGVTGELFF. The CDR3, as DNA: TGTGCCAGCAGCCCGAAGGTGGGGGTTACCGGGGAGCTGTTTTTT.

The J gene is TRBJ2-1, the V gene TRBV19; the match to TRBD1 covers 7 bases. CDR1 is LNHDA, CDR2 SQIVND, per germline (reference sequence). The CDR3 sequence is 16 residues long. Trimming removed 3 bases from V and 4 bases from J; junction bases left unmatched: 9. In nucleotides, the CDR3 is TGTGCCAGTAGTATGGGATCAGGGGGAGATTACAATGAGCAGTTCTTC. Protein sequence: CASSMGSGGDYNEQFF.

Points on this clone: Compared with germline, one end of the junction differs, possibly owing to a read error. This chain joins TRBV5-6 and TRBJ1-2; D unresolved. In germline, CDR1 is SGHDT, CDR2 YYEEEE. The CDR3 length is 13 residues. DNA of the CDR3: TGTGCCAGCATCTTGGGATCTAACTATGGCTACACCTTC. Translated, it gives CASILGSNYGYTF.

The chain is built from TRBV6-5 and TRBJ2-7; 10 bases agree with TRBD1. CDR3 length equals 13 residues. The V segment lost 6 bases and the J segment 2 bases; nucleotides outside the gene matches: 1. The germline gives CDR1 MNHEY, CDR2 SVGAGI. CDR3 coding DNA: TGTGCCAGCAGGGGGACAGGGGCCTACGAGCAGTACTTC. This codes for CASRGTGAYEQYF.

This clone was seen a handful of times. The chain joins TRBV4-2 to TRBJ2-7; TRBD2 aligns across 7 bases. The J segment lost 3 bases and the V segment lost 1 base, leaving 6 bases of the junction unmatched. The CDR3 is made up of 15 amino acids. The germline CDR1 and CDR2 sequences are LGHNA and YNFKEQ. CDR3 amino acids: CASSQGVSGLYEQYF. For the CDR3, the DNA is TGTGCCAGCAGCCAAGGGGTTAGCGGGCTCTACGAGCAGTACTTC.

The sample holds one count of this clone. This chain links TRBV7-9 with TRBJ2-3; D gene ambiguous. This CDR3 spans 16 amino acids. V lost 0 bases to trimming and J lost 0 bases, with 10 bases between them. From germline, CDR1 is SEHNR and CDR2 FQNEAQ (reference sequence). The CDR3 nucleotides read TGTGCCAGCAGCTTAGCCGGCTCCACTAGCACAGATACGCAGTATTTT. This gives the protein CASSLAGSTSTDTQYF.

This clone was recorded only once. This chain connects TRBV4-1 to TRBJ2-1; 12 bases match TRBD2. Per germline, CDR1 MGHRA and CDR2 YSYEKL. Unmatched junction bases numbered 14, after V lost 2 bases and J lost 9 bases. This CDR3 spans 18 amino acids. CDR3 DNA: TGCGCCAGCAGCCAAAACCCTAGCGGGGGGGCCGCTTATGGTGAGCAGTTCTTC. It is translated as CASSQNPSGGAAYGEQFF.

The gene calls are TRBV9 and TRBJ2-1; maybe TRBD1 (7 bases). V lost 0 bases and J 8 bases, leaving 12 bases between the germline ends. Germline V gene sequence: CDR1 SGDLS, CDR2 YYNGEE. The CDR3 spans 14 residues. CDR3 residues: CASSVVGGGDEQFF. DNA of the CDR3: TGTGCCAGCAGCGTAGTAGGAGGGGGCGATGAGCAGTTCTTC.

This sequence joins TRBV7-3 and TRBJ2-3; D gene ambiguous. This CDR3 comprises 14 residues. Trimming removed 3 bases from V and 2 bases from J, with 9 bases in between. From germline, CDR1 is SGHTA and CDR2 FQGTGA. Here the CDR3 reads CASSLASTTDTQYF. CDR3 DNA sequence: TGTGCCAGCAGCTTGGCCAGCACCACAGATACGCAGTATTTT. Based on the CDR3 plus reference TRBV7-3 and TRBJ2-3, the full variable domain is GAGVSQTPSNKVTEKGKYVELRCDPISGHTALYWYRQSLGQGPEFLIYFQGTGAADDSGLPNDRFFAVRPEGSVSTLKIQRTERGDSAVYLCASSLASTTDTQYFGPGTRLTVL.

The count of this clone is one. The CDR3 sequence: CASRQGPYEQYF. CDR3 sequence (DNA): TGTGCCAGCAGACAGGGCCCCTACGAGCAGTACTTC. The V call is TRBV2, the J call TRBJ2-7; D is perhaps TRBD1 (6 bases). CDR1 and CDR2 (germline): SNHLY, FYNNEI. V was pared by 6 bases and J by 2 bases, with 8 bases between. The CDR3 has 12 amino acids.

As for this clone: Other DNA sequences in this specimen translate into the identical CDR3. The genes are TRBV12-3 or TRBV12-4 and TRBJ1-5; D is ambiguous. The CDR3 contains 13 residues. The V gene lost 1 base and the J gene lost 4 bases, with 5 bases spanning the gap. CDR3 residues: CASSLVGNQPQHF. The CDR3 DNA sequence: TGTGCCAGCAGTTTAGTCGGGAATCAGCCCCAGCATTTT.

The chain is built from TRBV4-3 and TRBJ2-2; D perhaps matches TRBD1 (6 bases). Germline V gene data show CDR1 as LGHNA and CDR2 as YSLEER. The CDR3 extends over 15 amino acids. Trimming removed 6 bases at V and 5 bases at J, with 16 bases between. CDR3 protein: CASSPSQRGTGELFF. In DNA form, the CDR3 reads TGCGCCAGCAGTCCCTCGCAGAGGGGGACCGGGGAGCTGTTTTTT.

In nucleotides, the CDR3 is TGTGCCTGTGATCCACGACGGATGGCTGGAAACACCATATATTTT. This encodes CACDPRRMAGNTIYF. The chain has TRBV30 and TRBJ1-3; unclear D gene. This CDR3 comprises 15 residues. The germline gives CDR1 GTSNPN, CDR2 SVGIG (reference sequence). Trimming took off 6 bases at V and 2 bases at J, with 17 bases between the two ends. Drawing the rest from reference TRBV30 and TRBJ1-3, the complete variable domain is SQTIHQWPATLVQPVGSPLSLECTVEGTSNPNLYWYRQAAGRGLQLLFYSVGIGQISSEVPQNLSASRPQDRQFILSSKKLLLSDSGFYLCACDPRRMAGNTIYFGEGSWLTVV.

V usage is TRBV12-3 or TRBV12-4 and J usage is TRBJ1-2; D is ambiguous. The germline V and J ends were trimmed by 4 bases and 1 base, with 4 bases remaining between them. This CDR3 contains 12 residues. CDR3 sequence reads: CASSYINYGYTF. In DNA, the CDR3 is TGTGCCAGCAGTTATATTAACTATGGCTACACCTTC.

The genes are TRBV6-1 and TRBJ2-7; TRBD1 matches 10 bases. CDR1 and CDR2 (germline): MNHNS, SASEGT. The V gene end was trimmed by 6 bases and the J gene end by 2 bases; junction bases not matched to a gene: 19. The CDR3 has 19 amino acids. The CDR3 DNA sequence: TGTGCCAGCAGCGAAAGATTCGGGACAGGGGCATTTATTGCCTACGAGCAGTACTTC. Translated, it gives CASSERFGTGAFIAYEQYF.

The chain has TRBV5-1 and TRBJ1-2; D may be TRBD1 (5 bases). Deletions cut 0 bases from V and 2 bases from J, with 14 bases between. This CDR3 is 16 amino acids long. The germline V gene has CDR1 SGHRS and CDR2 YFSETQ. The DNA for the CDR3 is TGCGCCAGCAGCTTGGATGGGGGACGTACGAACTATGGCTACACCTTC. Residues: CASSLDGGRTNYGYTF.

The rearrangement joins TRBV11-2 to TRBJ1-1; D call uncertain. Trimming took off 5 bases at V and 3 bases at J, with 10 bases between the two ends. The V gene's germline CDR1 is SGHAT and CDR2 FQNNGV. This CDR3 has 13 amino acids. The CDR3 sequence: CASSQGYYTEAFF. CDR3 in DNA: TGTGCCAGCAGCCAAGGGTATTACACTGAAGCTTTCTTT.

V gene TRBV27 combines with J gene TRBJ2-2; tentative D call: TRBD1 (7 bases). Trimming removed 4 bases at V and 7 bases at J, with 16 bases between. The CDR3 totals 15 residues. Germline V gene lookup returns CDR1 MNHEY and CDR2 SMNVEV (reference sequence). The CDR3 loop reads CASSWSRGAGGELFF. CDR3 nucleotides: TGTGCCAGCAGTTGGTCCAGGGGGGCGGGCGGGGAGCTGTTTTTT.

The J gene is TRBJ2-3, the V gene TRBV6-5; D is uncertain. V was cut by 0 bases and J by 0 bases, with 10 bases left in between. Germline CDR1 and CDR2: MNHEY and SVGAGI. This CDR3 contains 16 residues. The CDR3 is CASSYSRISSTDTQYF. Written as DNA, the CDR3 is TGTGCCAGCAGTTACTCGAGAATCTCTAGCACAGATACGCAGTATTTT.

The V and J genes are TRBV25-1 and TRBJ1-1; D call uncertain. CDR1 is MGHDK, CDR2 SYGVNS, per germline. This CDR3 region has 16 residues. V was clipped by 7 bases and J by 8 bases, with 26 bases between them. The CDR3 DNA is TGTGCCAGCACCGCCACAAAGGCTCCGAGGGTTGGGGAAGCTTTCTTT. Translation: CASTATKAPRVGEAFF.

The chain couples TRBV4-2 to TRBJ2-3, with TRBD2 as a possible D gene (6 bases). The CDR3 loop spans 14 amino acids. CDR1 is LGHNA and CDR2 is YNFKEQ in the germline V gene. V dropped 4 bases and J dropped 6 bases, with 14 bases sitting between them. In nucleotides, the CDR3 is TGTGCCAGCAGCCTAAGACGGGAGCGGGATACGCAGTATTTT. It yields the protein CASSLRRERDTQYF.

The rearrangement joins TRBV6-5 to TRBJ1-5, with D possibly matching TRBD1 (5 bases). From germline, CDR1 is MNHEY and CDR2 SVGAGI. V was trimmed by 6 bases and J by 5 bases, leaving 14 bases between them. The CDR3 runs to 14 residues. The CDR3 protein is CASRVRQRDQPQHF. The CDR3 DNA is TGTGCCAGCAGGGTACGACAGCGCGATCAGCCCCAGCATTTT.